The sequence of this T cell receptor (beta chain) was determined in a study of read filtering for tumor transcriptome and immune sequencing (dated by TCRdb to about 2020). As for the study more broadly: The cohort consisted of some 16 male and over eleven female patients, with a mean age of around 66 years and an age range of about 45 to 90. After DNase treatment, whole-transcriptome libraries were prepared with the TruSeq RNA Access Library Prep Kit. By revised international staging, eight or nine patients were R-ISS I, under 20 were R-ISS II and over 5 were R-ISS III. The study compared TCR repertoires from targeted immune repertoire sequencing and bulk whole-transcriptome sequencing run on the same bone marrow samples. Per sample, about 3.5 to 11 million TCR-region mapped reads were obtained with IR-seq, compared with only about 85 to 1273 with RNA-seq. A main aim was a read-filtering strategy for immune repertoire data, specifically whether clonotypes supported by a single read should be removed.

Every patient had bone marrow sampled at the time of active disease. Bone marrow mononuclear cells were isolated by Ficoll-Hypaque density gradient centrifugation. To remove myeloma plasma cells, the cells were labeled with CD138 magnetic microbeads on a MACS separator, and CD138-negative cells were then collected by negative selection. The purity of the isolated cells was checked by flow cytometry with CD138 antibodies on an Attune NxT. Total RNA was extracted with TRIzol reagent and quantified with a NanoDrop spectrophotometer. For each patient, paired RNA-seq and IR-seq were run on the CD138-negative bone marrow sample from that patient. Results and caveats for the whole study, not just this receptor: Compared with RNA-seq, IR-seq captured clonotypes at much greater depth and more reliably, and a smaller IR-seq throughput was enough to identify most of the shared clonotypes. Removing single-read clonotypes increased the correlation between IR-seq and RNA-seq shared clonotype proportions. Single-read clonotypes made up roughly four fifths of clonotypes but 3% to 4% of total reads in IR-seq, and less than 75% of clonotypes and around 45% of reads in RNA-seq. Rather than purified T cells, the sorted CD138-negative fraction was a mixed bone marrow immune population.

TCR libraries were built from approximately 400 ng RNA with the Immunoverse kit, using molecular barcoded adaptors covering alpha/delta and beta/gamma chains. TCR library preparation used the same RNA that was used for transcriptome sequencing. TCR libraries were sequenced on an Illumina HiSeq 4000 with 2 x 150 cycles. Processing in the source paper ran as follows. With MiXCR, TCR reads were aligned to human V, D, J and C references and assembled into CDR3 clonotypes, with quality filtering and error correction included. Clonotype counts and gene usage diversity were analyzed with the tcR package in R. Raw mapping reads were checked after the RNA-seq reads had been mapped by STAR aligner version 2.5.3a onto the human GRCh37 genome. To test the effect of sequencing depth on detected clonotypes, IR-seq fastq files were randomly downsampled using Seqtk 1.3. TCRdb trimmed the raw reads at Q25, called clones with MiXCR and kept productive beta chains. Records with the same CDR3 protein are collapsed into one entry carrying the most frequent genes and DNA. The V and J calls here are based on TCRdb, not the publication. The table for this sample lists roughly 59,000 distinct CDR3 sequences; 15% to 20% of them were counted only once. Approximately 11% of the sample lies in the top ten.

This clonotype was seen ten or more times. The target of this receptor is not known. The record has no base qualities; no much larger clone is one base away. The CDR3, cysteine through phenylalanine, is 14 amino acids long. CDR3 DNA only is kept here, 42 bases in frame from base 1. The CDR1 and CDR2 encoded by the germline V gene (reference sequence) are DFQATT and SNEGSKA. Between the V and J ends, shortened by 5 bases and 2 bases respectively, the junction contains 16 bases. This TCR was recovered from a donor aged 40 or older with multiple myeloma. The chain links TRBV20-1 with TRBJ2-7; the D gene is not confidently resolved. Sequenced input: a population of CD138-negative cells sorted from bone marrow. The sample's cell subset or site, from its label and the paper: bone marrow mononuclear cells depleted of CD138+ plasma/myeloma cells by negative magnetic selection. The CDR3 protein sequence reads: CSALPSEPPYEQYF. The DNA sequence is TGCAGTGCTCTACCCTCGGAGCCCCCCTACGAGCAGTACTTC.